The 2 T cell receptor beta chains listed next were all sequenced from one sample in a study of vaccination and CD4 T cells after COVID-19. These receptors are not linked to any known antigen. CD4+ T cells that had been cultured provided DNA sequenced with the Oncomine TCR Beta short-read assay. TCRdb passed the PCR reads through MiXCR, listing each CDR3 protein once. The sample consists of 9,500 to 15,000 distinct CDR3 sequences, under 75% of them appearing once. The treatment is: 10-day PBMC culture with coronavirus spike peptide pools or control peptides (ViraFEST assay). Sequencing was done on a sample of CD4+ T cells from blood, cultured in vitro. These TCRs come from a human donor who had recovered from COVID-19.

This clonotype appeared a single time. The rearrangement joins TRBV28 to TRBJ1-1; the match to TRBD1 covers 10 bases. The CDR3 runs to 15 residues. V gave up 8 bases and J gave up 4 bases; unmatched junction bases: 10. Germline V gene data show CDR1 as MDHEN and CDR2 as SYDVKM. The CDR3 sequence: CASGRPGTGATEAFF. The CDR3 DNA sequence: TGTGCCAGCGGTCGTCCCGGGACAGGGGCCACTGAAGCTTTCTTT. Filled out from reference TRBV28 and TRBJ1-1, the complete variable domain reads DVKVTQSSRYLVKRTGEKVFLECVQDMDHENMFWYRQDPGLGLRLIYFSYDVKMKEKGDIPEGYSVSREKKERFSLILESASTNQTSMYLCASGRPGTGATEAFFGQGTRLTVV.

The chain joins TRBV2 to TRBJ2-7, with a possible D match to TRBD1 (6 bases). CDR1 SNHLY and CDR2 FYNNEI come from the germline V gene. Trimming stripped 6 bases from V and 2 bases from J, with 8 bases between. CDR3 length equals 12 residues. CDR3 in DNA: TGTGCCAGCAGACAGGGACCCTACGAGCAGTACTTC. Translating gives CASRQGPYEQYF.